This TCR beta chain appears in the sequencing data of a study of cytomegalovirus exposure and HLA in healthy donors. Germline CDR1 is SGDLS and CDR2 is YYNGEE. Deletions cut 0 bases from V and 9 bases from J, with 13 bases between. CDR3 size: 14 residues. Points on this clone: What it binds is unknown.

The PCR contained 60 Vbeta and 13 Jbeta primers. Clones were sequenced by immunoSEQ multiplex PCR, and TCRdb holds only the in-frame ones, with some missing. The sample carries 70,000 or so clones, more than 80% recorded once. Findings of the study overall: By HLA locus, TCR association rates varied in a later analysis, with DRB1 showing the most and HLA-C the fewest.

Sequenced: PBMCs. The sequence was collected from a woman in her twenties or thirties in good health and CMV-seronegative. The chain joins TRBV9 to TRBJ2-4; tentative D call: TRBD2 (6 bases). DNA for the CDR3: TGTGCCAGCAGCGTAGTTCCTGGGGGAGGCATTCAGTACTTC. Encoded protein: CASSVVPGGGIQYF.